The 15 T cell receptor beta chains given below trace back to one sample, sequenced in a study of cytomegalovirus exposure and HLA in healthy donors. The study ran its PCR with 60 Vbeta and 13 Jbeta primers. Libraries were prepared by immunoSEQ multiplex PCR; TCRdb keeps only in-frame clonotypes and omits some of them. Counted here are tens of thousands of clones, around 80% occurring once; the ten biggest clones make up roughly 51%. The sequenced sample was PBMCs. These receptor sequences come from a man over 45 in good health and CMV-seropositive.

The CDR3 DNA is TGTGCCACCCGACAGGGGAGTTCACCCCTCCACTTT. It encodes CATRQGSSPLHF. V usage is TRBV28 and J usage is TRBJ1-6; 8 bases fit TRBD1. V lost 10 bases, J lost 9 bases, and 5 bases stayed unmatched. The CDR3 runs to 12 residues. The germline gives CDR1 MDHEN, CDR2 SYDVKM.

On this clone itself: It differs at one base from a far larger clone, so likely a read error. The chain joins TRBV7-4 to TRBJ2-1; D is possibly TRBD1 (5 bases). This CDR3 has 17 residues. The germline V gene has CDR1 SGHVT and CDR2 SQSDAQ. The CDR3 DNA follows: TGCGACAGCAGCCAAGATATGATCGTACTCATCTACAATGAGCAGTTCTTC. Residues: CDSSQDMIVLIYNEQFF. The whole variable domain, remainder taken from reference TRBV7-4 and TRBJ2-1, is GAGVSQSPRYKVAKRGRDVALRCDSISGHVTLYWYRQTLGQGSEVLTYSQSDAQRDKSGRPSGRFSAERPERSVSTLKIQRTEQGDSAVYLCDSSQDMIVLIYNEQFFGPGTRLTVL.

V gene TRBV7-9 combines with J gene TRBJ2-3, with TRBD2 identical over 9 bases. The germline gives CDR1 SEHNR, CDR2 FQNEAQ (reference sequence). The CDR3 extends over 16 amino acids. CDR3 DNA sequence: TGTTCTAGCAGCGGGGGGACTAGTGGTAGGCCCGATACGCAGTATTTT. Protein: CSSSGGTSGRPDTQYF.

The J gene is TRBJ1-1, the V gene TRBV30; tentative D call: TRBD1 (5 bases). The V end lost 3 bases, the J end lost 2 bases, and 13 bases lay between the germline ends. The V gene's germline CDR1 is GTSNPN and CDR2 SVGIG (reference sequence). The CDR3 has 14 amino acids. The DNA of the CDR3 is TGTGCCTGGAGGTCAGGCAGGGTAAACACTGAAGCTTTCTTT. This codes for CAWRSGRVNTEAFF.

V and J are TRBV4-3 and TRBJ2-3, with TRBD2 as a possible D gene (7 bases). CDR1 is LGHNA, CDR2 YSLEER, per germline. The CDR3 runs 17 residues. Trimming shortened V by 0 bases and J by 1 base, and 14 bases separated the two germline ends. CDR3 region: CASSQDRAGAGTDTQYF. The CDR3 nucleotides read TGCGCCAGCAGCCAAGATCGCGCGGGGGCTGGCACAGATACGCAGTATTTT.

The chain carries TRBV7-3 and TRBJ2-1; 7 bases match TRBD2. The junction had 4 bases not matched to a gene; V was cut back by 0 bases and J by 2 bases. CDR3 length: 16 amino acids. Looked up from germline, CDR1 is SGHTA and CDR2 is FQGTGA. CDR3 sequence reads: CASSLTGRGTYNEQFF. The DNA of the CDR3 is TGTGCCAGCAGCTTAACGGGGCGGGGGACCTACAATGAGCAGTTCTTC.

CDR3 loop: CASSLVGGQNEQFF. DNA of the CDR3: TGTGCCAGCAGCTTAGTAGGGGGACAAAATGAGCAGTTCTTC. The chain employs TRBV11-2 and TRBJ2-1, with a possible D match to TRBD1 (6 bases). The V end lost 1 base, the J end lost 7 bases, and 11 bases lay between the germline ends. The CDR3 has 14 amino acids. The germline V gene encodes CDR1 SGHAT and CDR2 FQNNGV.

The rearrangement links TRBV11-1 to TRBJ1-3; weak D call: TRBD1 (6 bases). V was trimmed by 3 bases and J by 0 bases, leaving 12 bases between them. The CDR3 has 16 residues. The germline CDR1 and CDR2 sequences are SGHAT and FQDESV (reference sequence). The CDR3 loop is CASSLVDRDSGNTIYF. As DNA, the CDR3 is TGTGCCAGCAGCTTGGTGGACAGAGACTCTGGAAACACCATATATTTT. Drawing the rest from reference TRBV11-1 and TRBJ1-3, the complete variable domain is EAEVAQSPRYKITEKSQAVAFWCDPISGHATLYWYRQILGQGPELLVQFQDESVVDDSQLPKDRFSAERLKGVDSTLKIQPAELGDSAMYLCASSLVDRDSGNTIYFGEGSWLTVV.

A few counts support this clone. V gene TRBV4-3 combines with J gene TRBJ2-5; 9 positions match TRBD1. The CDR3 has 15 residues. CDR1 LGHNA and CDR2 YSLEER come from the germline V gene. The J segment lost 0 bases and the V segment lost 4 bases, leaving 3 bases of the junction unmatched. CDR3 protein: CASSPGQGDQETQYF. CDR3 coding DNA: TGCGCCAGCAGCCCGGGACAGGGAGACCAAGAGACCCAGTACTTC.

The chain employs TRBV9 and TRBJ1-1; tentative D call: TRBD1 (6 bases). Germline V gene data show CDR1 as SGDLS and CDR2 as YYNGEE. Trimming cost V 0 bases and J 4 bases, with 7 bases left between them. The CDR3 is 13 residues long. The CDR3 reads CASSVGTATEAFF. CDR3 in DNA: TGTGCCAGCAGCGTAGGGACAGCCACTGAAGCTTTCTTT.

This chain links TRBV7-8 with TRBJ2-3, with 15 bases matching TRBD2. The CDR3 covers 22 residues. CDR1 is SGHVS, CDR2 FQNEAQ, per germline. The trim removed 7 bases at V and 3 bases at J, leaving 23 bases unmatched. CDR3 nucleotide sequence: TGTGCCAGCACCCTTACCGGAATACCTAGGACTAGCGGGGGGGTGGGGACAGATACGCAGTATTTT. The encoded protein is CASTLTGIPRTSGGVGTDTQYF.

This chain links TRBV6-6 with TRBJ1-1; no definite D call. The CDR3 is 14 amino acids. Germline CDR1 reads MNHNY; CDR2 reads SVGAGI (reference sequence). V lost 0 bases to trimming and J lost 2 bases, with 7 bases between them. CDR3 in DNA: TGTGCCAGCAGTTACTCGAAGAGTAACACTGAAGCTTTCTTT. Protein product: CASSYSKSNTEAFF.

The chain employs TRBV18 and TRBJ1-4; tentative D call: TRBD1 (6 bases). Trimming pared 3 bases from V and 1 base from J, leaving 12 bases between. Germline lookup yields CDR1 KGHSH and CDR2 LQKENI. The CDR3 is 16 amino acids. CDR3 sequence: CASSPGQGGTNEKLFF. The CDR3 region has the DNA TGTGCCAGCTCACCGGGACAAGGAGGAACTAATGAAAAACTGTTTTTT.

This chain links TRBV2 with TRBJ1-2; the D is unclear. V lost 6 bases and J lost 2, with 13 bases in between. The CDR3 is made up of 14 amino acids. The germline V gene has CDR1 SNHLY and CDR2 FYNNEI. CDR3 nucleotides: TGTGCCAGCAGGGGAGGTGCCTCAAACTATGGCTACACCTTC. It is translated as CASRGGASNYGYTF.

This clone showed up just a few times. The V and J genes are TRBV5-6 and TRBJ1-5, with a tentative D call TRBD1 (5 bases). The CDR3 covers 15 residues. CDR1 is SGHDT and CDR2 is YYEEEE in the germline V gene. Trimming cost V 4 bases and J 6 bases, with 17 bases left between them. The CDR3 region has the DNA TGTGCCAGCAGCACCACACGGGGGGGAGGTCAGCCCCAGCATTTT. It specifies CASSTTRGGGQPQHF.